This entry lists 7 T cell receptor beta chains sequenced from one sample in a study of blood T cell repertoires in COVID-19. TCRdb's copy holds only in-frame clones and misses some; the assay was immunoSEQ multiplex PCR. The top ten clones hold 1.5% to 2% of a sample with a few hundred thousand clones, 70% to 90% of them seen once. Material: peripheral blood. All receptors derive from a woman under 40 with COVID-19, enrolled during active disease.

The genes are TRBV7-3 and TRBJ2-1; D unclear. The CDR3 spans 13 residues. Trimming stripped 1 base from V and 4 bases from J, with 5 bases between. The germline V gene encodes CDR1 SGHTA and CDR2 FQGTGA. DNA for the CDR3: TGTGCCAGCAGCTTAAACAGATACAATGAGCAGTTCTTC. It encodes CASSLNRYNEQFF.

Written as DNA, the CDR3 is TGCGCCAGCAGCCAAGATAGAGGACAGGGGTATGCCGAGCAGTACTTC. Translation: CASSQDRGQGYAEQYF. The V and J genes are TRBV4-3 and TRBJ2-7; 9 nucleotides match TRBD1. The V gene end was trimmed by 0 bases and the J gene end by 6 bases; junction bases not matched to a gene: 9. CDR1 and CDR2 (germline): LGHNA, YSLEER. The CDR3 runs to 16 residues.

This chain connects TRBV7-8 to TRBJ1-2; D is possibly TRBD1 (5 bases). Deletions cut 2 bases from V and 8 bases from J, with 18 bases between. CDR1 is SGHVS, CDR2 FQNEAQ, per germline. This CDR3 is built from 15 residues. CDR3 coding DNA: TGTGCCAGCAGCTTAATTAACGGGGGGTCCGGGGGCTACACCTTC. Protein sequence: CASSLINGGSGGYTF.

The chain couples TRBV9 to TRBJ2-1; possibly TRBD2 for D (7 bases). The CDR3 is 15 residues long. The germline CDR1 and CDR2 sequences are SGDLS and YYNGEE. V lost 0 bases to trimming and J lost 8 bases, with 15 bases between them. The CDR3: CASSVGGRGGDEQFF. CDR3 sequence (DNA): TGTGCCAGCAGCGTAGGAGGACGCGGGGGCGATGAGCAGTTCTTC.

The chain recombines TRBV7-2 with TRBJ2-3; 14 bases match TRBD2. CDR3 length: 16 amino acids. The ends lost 4 bases at V and 8 bases at J; junction bases unmatched: 8. In germline, CDR1 is SGHTA, CDR2 FQGNSA. This CDR3 reads CASSYPPGLAGVTQYF. The CDR3 nucleotides read TGTGCCAGCAGCTACCCCCCGGGACTAGCGGGGGTTACGCAGTATTTT.

V and J are TRBV7-9 and TRBJ2-4; 11 bases are shared with TRBD1. In germline, CDR1 is SEHNR, CDR2 FQNEAQ (reference sequence). J lost 6 bases, V lost 11 bases, and 0 bases had no gene match. The CDR3 has 11 amino acids. The CDR3 loop reads CAGTGGNIQYF. The CDR3 bases are TGTGCCGGGACAGGGGGAAACATTCAGTACTTC.

This clone was detected only once. The rearrangement joins TRBV9 to TRBJ2-5, with TRBD1 matching 9 bases. CDR3 length: 15 residues. CDR1 SGDLS and CDR2 YYNGEE come from the germline V gene. Germline trimming cut 6 bases from V and 5 bases from J; bases unmatched to any gene: 11. CDR3 coding DNA: TGTGCCAGCAACTCCCCCGGACAGGGGCGCGAGACCCAGTACTTC. This translates into CASNSPGQGRETQYF.